This T cell receptor beta chain was captured by sequencing in a study of CD8+ T cells in alopecia areata. On the study more broadly: For the treated group, dosing was oral tofacitinib at 5 to 10 mg twice daily. Study-wide findings and caveats: Many expanded lesional clones remained in scalp and blood on tofacitinib.

The CDR3 spans 16 residues. The V end lost 3 bases, the J end lost 4 bases, and 18 bases lay between the germline ends. With regard to this clone: Antigen: not known.

Treatment in this sample: oral pan-JAK inhibitor, 5-10 mg twice daily. PBMC-derived CD4+ and CD8+ T cells were sorted. RNA, once extracted, was reverse transcribed into cDNA for use as the sequencing template. Here immunoSEQ multiplex PCR was the method, and the copy in TCRdb shows in-frame clones only, minus some. This sample has fewer than 250,000 clones; 30% to 40% occur once, and the top ten carry around 0.48%. Sequencing used CD4+ T cells sorted from blood, obtained between weeks 30 and 35, from a patient treated with tofacitinib. This clonotype was obtained from a human donor with alopecia areata. The genes are TRBV23-1 and TRBJ1-2, with D perhaps TRBD1 (5 bases). TRBV23-1 is noted as an ORF with a role that remains uncertain. The CDR3 spells CASSHLSGHGGYGYTF. The CDR3 region has the DNA TGCGCCAGCAGTCATCTTTCAGGCCACGGGGGCTATGGCTACACCTTC.